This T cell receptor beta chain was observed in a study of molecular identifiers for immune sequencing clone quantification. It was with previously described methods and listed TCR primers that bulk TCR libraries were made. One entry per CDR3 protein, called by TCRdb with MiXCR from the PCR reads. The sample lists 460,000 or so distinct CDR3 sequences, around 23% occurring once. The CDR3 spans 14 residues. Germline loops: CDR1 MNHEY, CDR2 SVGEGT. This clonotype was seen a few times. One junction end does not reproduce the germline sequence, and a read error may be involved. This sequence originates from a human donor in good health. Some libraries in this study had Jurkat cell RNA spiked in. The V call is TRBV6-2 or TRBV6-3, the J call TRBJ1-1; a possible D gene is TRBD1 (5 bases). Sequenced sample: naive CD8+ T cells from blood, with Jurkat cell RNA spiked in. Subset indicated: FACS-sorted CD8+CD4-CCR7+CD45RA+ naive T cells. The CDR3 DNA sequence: TGTGCCAGCAAGGGTATGACAGATTACACTGAAGCTGTCTTT. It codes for CASKGMTDYTEAVF.